This T cell receptor (beta chain) was captured by sequencing in a study of PD-1 blockade in mismatch repair-deficient tumors. In the study overall: Patients had fewer than 15 mismatch repair-deficient cancer types and were previously treated and progressing.

V lost 6 bases, J lost 0 bases, and 15 bases lay in between. Looked up from germline, CDR1 is MNHNY and CDR2 is SVGAGI (reference sequence). The CDR3 is made up of 15 amino acids. Mismatch repair deficiency was confirmed in all patients, by PCR or immunohistochemistry. The TCR-sequenced patients were a few responders to pembrolizumab. For this clone: Its antigen remains unknown.

Overall study findings and caveats: Tumor-resident clones, often undetectable pretreatment in blood, expanded then contracted after pembrolizumab.

Libraries were prepared by immunoSEQ multiplex PCR; TCRdb keeps only in-frame clonotypes and omits some of them. In the table there are some 100,000 clones, 82% of which are singletons. V usage is TRBV6-6 and J usage is TRBJ2-7, with TRBD2 as a possible D gene (5 bases). The sequence derives from an adult with mismatch repair-deficient cancer. Sequenced material: peripheral blood, taken about 33 weeks after starting pembrolizumab. The CDR3 region has the DNA TGTGCCAGCAGCTCCTTAGCGACCAGCTCCTACGAGCAGTACTTC. This encodes CASSSLATSSYEQYF.